This passage covers 26 T cell receptor beta chains from one sample sequenced in a study of T cells in Graves' hyperthyroidism and ophthalmopathy. Authors of the study amplified TCR beta CDR3 regions from RNA transcripts. The TCR CDR3 was amplified in a first-round RT-PCR using the HTBI primer set. TCRdb re-called the multiplex PCR reads through MiXCR, storing one row per CDR3 protein. Here the sample spans roughly 520,000 distinct CDR3 sequences, around a quarter being singletons. The source material was blood. These receptors originate from a woman in her twenties or thirties with Graves' ophthalmopathy.

This clonotype occurred many times. V usage is TRBV28 and J usage is TRBJ2-7; D possibly corresponds to TRBD1 (6 bases). The V and J ends lost 5 bases and 6 bases respectively, with 17 bases between them. This CDR3 region has 14 residues. CDR1 and CDR2 (germline): MDHEN, SYDVKM. CDR3: CASSPKPGVGEQYF. The CDR3 region has the DNA TGTGCCAGCAGTCCCAAACCAGGGGTTGGCGAGCAGTACTTC.

This clonotype was counted many times. The V gene is TRBV27, the J gene TRBJ2-2; the D is unclear. V was cut by 6 bases and J by 10 bases, with 15 bases left in between. Germline V gene lookup returns CDR1 MNHEY and CDR2 SMNVEV (reference sequence). This CDR3 region has 13 residues. This chain's CDR3 is CASRPLLREELFF. The DNA of the CDR3 is TGTGCCAGCAGACCCCTCCTAAGAGAGGAGCTGTTTTTT.

This clonotype was counted at least ten times. This chain links TRBV20-1 with TRBJ2-7; possibly TRBD1 for D (6 bases). The CDR3 is made up of 14 amino acids. The V gene lost 3 bases and the J gene lost 4 bases, with 16 bases spanning the gap. Germline loops: CDR1 DFQATT, CDR2 SNEGSKA (reference sequence). For the CDR3, the DNA is TGCAGTGCTAGCCTCGGTCAGGGGATGTACGAGCAGTACTTC. It translates to CSASLGQGMYEQYF.

Concerning this clonotype itself: A much larger clone differs by one base, so this may be a read error. The chain is built from TRBV10-3 and TRBJ2-7; 8 bases are a match to TRBD2. The CDR3 is 14 residues long. V shed 6 bases, J shed 2 bases, and the junction held 6 bases outside the gene matches. Germline lookup yields CDR1 ENHRY and CDR2 SYGVKD. The CDR3: CAISAGTSAYEQYV. Written as DNA, the CDR3 is TGTGCCATCAGCGCCGGGACTAGTGCCTACGAGCAGTACGTC.

At least ten counts were recorded for this clonotype. J is TRBJ2-7 and V is TRBV30; D perhaps matches TRBD2 (5 bases). The germline gives CDR1 GTSNPN, CDR2 SVGIG (reference sequence). There are 11 residues in the CDR3. V gave up 8 bases and J gave up 2 bases, with 10 bases separating them. The CDR3 DNA reads as TGTGCCCAGAAACTAGCCTACGAGCAGTACTTC. As protein: CAQKLAYEQYF.

This clonotype was recorded many times. The J gene is TRBJ2-7, the V gene TRBV27; no clear D. CDR3 length: 14 residues. The V end was cut by 8 bases, the J end by 2 bases, with 16 bases between. Germline loops: CDR1 MNHEY, CDR2 SMNVEV (reference sequence). The CDR3 DNA follows: TGTGCCAGCGGGGTAGAGGTGAATACCTACGAGCAGTACTTC. Residues: CASGVEVNTYEQYF.

DNA of the CDR3: TGTGCCAGCACGGTTTGGGGGTTAGAGACCCAGTACTTC. The encoded protein is CASTVWGLETQYF. The V gene is TRBV6-1, the J gene TRBJ2-5; the D gene could be TRBD1 or TRBD2 (5 bases each). Trimming cost V 7 bases and J 4 bases, with 13 bases left between them. The CDR3 covers 13 residues. Looked up from germline, CDR1 is MNHNS and CDR2 is SASEGT.

As for this clonotype: One end of the junction does not line up with germline, which may come from a read error. This rearrangement joins TRBV7-2 to TRBJ2-7; D is possibly TRBD1 (6 bases). In germline, CDR1 is SGHTA, CDR2 FQGNSA. The CDR3 has 13 amino acids. This CDR3 is CASSLGTDYEQCF. The CDR3 DNA sequence: TGTGCCAGCAGCTTAGGGACAGACTACGAGCAGTGCTTC.

This clonotype was counted at least ten times. The rearrangement links TRBV7-2 to TRBJ2-7, with D maybe TRBD2 (5 bases). V lost 6 bases and J 0 bases, leaving 12 bases between the germline ends. CDR3 length equals 14 residues. The germline V gene has CDR1 SGHTA and CDR2 FQGNSA. CDR3 coding DNA: TGTGCCAGCAGGAAAGAAGGGAGCTCCTACGAGCAGTACTTC. Translation: CASRKEGSSYEQYF.

J is TRBJ2-7 and V is TRBV28; tentatively, D is TRBD1 (6 bases). Trimming cost V 4 bases and J 3 bases, with 13 bases left between them. The CDR3 consists of 14 residues. Germline V gives CDR1 MDHEN, CDR2 SYDVKM. CDR3 region: CASSYTGNLYEQYF. CDR3 coding DNA: TGTGCCAGCAGTTACACAGGGAACCTCTACGAGCAGTACTTC.

This clonotype came up many times. The chain is built from TRBV6-1 and TRBJ1-2, with a weak D call TRBD1 (5 bases). Between the trimmed V and J ends, which lost 1 base and 4 bases, there was a span of 10 bases. The CDR3 is 14 amino acids. CDR1 is MNHNS and CDR2 is SASEGT in the germline V gene. The CDR3, as DNA: TGTGCCAGCAGTGAAGGGGCAGGGAGCTATGGCTACACCTTC. Protein product: CASSEGAGSYGYTF.

This clonotype has at least ten counts. The chain links TRBV7-9 to TRBJ2-5; D gene uncertain. V lost 2 bases and J 5 bases, leaving 9 bases between the germline ends. Per germline, CDR1 SEHNR and CDR2 FQNEAQ (reference sequence). This CDR3 region has 13 residues. DNA for the CDR3: TGTGCCAGCAGCTTACCCCCCGTGGAGACCCAGTACTTC. It encodes CASSLPPVETQYF. Supplemented by reference TRBV7-9 and TRBJ2-5, the full variable domain reads DTGVSQNPRHKITKRGQNVTFRCDPISEHNRLYWYRQTLGQGPEFLTYFQNEAQLEKSRLLSDRFSAERPKGSFSTLEIQRTEQGDSAMYLCASSLPPVETQYFGPGTRLLVL.

This clonotype was counted ten times or more. The chain uses TRBV20-1 and TRBJ2-7, with TRBD1 matching 8 bases. Germline loops: CDR1 DFQATT, CDR2 SNEGSKA (reference sequence). The CDR3 spans 12 residues. The J segment lost 2 bases and the V segment lost 6 bases, leaving 3 bases of the junction unmatched. The CDR3 sequence: CSAPDRAYEQYF. CDR3 sequence (DNA): TGCAGTGCACCGGACAGGGCCTACGAGCAGTACTTC.

The sample holds a few counts of this clonotype. The chain uses TRBV18 and TRBJ2-5, with 7 bases aligning to TRBD1. Unmatched junction bases numbered 4, after V lost 3 bases and J lost 0 bases. Germline loops: CDR1 KGHSH, CDR2 LQKENI. This CDR3 has 15 amino acids. CDR3 coding DNA: TGTGCCAGCTCACCCGACAGGGTGTACCAAGAGACCCAGTACTTC. This gives the protein CASSPDRVYQETQYF.

This clonotype was picked up a small number of times. This chain connects TRBV5-1 to TRBJ2-3; a possible D gene is TRBD2 (6 bases). There are 15 residues in the CDR3. Looked up from germline, CDR1 is SGHRS and CDR2 is YFSETQ. Trimming took 0 bases from V and 3 from J, leaving 11 bases between them. DNA for the CDR3: TGCGCCAGCAGCTTGGGGAATAGCGGTACAGATACGCAGTATTTT. Amino acid sequence: CASSLGNSGTDTQYF.

This clonotype was counted ten times or more. The chain's CDR3 is CASSIGNRMNTEAFF. Here the CDR3 DNA reads TGTGCCAGTAGTATCGGTAACAGGATGAACACTGAAGCTTTCTTT. The J gene is TRBJ1-1, the V gene TRBV19, with a possible D match to TRBD1 (5 bases). The V and J ends lost 3 bases and 0 bases respectively, with 11 bases between them. CDR1 and CDR2 (germline): LNHDA, SQIVND (reference sequence). The CDR3 has 15 residues.

The gene calls are TRBV12-3 or TRBV12-4 and TRBJ2-5; D gene ambiguous. The CDR3 totals 17 residues. Trimming pared 1 base from V and 1 base from J, leaving 16 bases between. The CDR3 nucleotides are TGTGCCAGCAGTTTAGGGTCGCGAGGAATACTCCAAGAGACCCAGTACTTC. Translation: CASSLGSRGILQETQYF.

This sequence joins TRBV29-1 and TRBJ1-5; TRBD1 aligns across 7 bases. In germline, CDR1 is SQVTM, CDR2 ANQGSEA. This CDR3 is 13 amino acids long. Germline trimming cut 4 bases from V and 4 bases from J; bases unmatched to any gene: 4. The CDR3 loop is CSVGQGPNQPQHF. As DNA, the CDR3 is TGCAGCGTTGGACAGGGACCGAATCAGCCCCAGCATTTT. Combining the CDR3 with reference TRBV29-1 and TRBJ1-5 gives the whole variable domain SAVISQKPSRDICQRGTSLTIQCQVDSQVTMMFWYRQQPGQSLTLIATANQGSEATYESGFVIDKFPISRPNLTFSTLTVSNMSPEDSSIYLCSVGQGPNQPQHFGDGTRLSIL.

This clonotype came up many times. J is TRBJ2-2 and V is TRBV20-1; D not certain. V dropped 3 bases and J dropped 1 base, with 12 bases sitting between them. Germline assignment: CDR1 DFQATT and CDR2 SNEGSKA (reference sequence). The CDR3 length is 15 residues. The CDR3 loop is CSASHVTVNTGELFF. The CDR3 bases are TGCAGTGCTAGCCATGTGACGGTGAACACCGGGGAGCTGTTTTTT.

In this sample, this clonotype turned up once. The CDR3 loop is CASHDNRELFF. As DNA, the CDR3 is TGTGCCAGCCATGACAACCGGGAGCTGTTTTTT. This sequence joins TRBV12-3 or TRBV12-4 and TRBJ2-2; no clear D gene. Trimming removed 8 bases at V and 9 bases at J, with 10 bases between. The CDR3 runs to 11 residues.

This clonotype appeared a few times. The rearrangement links TRBV2 to TRBJ2-7; 9 bases fit TRBD1. CDR1 is SNHLY, CDR2 FYNNEI, per germline. This CDR3 is 15 amino acids long. V lost 8 bases and J lost 7; bases outside the gene matches: 15. CDR3 DNA sequence: TGTGCCAGCTCCCGTAGGGGGGACAGGGCGAAAGAGCAGTACTTC. It specifies CASSRRGDRAKEQYF.

The rearrangement uses TRBV12-3 or TRBV12-4 and TRBJ2-7, with no clear D. The CDR3 has 15 amino acids. Trimming took off 6 bases at V and 1 base at J, with 16 bases between the two ends. CDR3 bases: TGTGCCAGCAGCTCCGGCTCGACGAATTCCTACGAGCAGTACTTC. It translates to CASSSGSTNSYEQYF.

This chain connects TRBV9 to TRBJ1-1; D might be TRBD1 (5 bases). This CDR3 region has 15 residues. Germline-derived CDR1 and CDR2 are SGDLS and YYNGEE. V lost 2 bases to trimming and J lost 1 base, with 12 bases between them. CDR3 sequence reads: CASSVGSGRNTEAFF. The CDR3, as DNA: TGTGCCAGCAGCGTCGGATCGGGACGGAACACTGAAGCTTTCTTT.

On this clonotype: At one of its ends the junction is not consistent with the germline gene, which may arise from a read error. The chain couples TRBV30 to TRBJ1-1; D is uncertain. Germline values: CDR1 GTSNPN, CDR2 SVGIG (reference sequence). The CDR3 is 15 residues long. The CDR3, as DNA: TGTGCCTGGGGGTATCCGGAAATCAGACGCACTGAAGCTCTCTTT. Encoded protein: CAWGYPEIRRTEALF.

This chain joins TRBV5-4 and TRBJ2-5; 11 positions agree with TRBD2. The ends lost 1 base at V and 4 bases at J; junction bases unmatched: 6. CDR1 and CDR2 from the germline V gene are SGHNT and YYREEE (reference sequence). CDR3 length: 16 amino acids. The CDR3 loop is CASSLWLAGGLETQYF. CDR3 DNA sequence: TGTGCCAGCAGCTTGTGGCTAGCGGGGGGATTAGAGACCCAGTACTTC.

This clonotype was detected many times. This chain uses TRBV28 with TRBJ1-2; TRBD1 matches at 9 bases. The CDR3 loop spans 13 amino acids. V was pared by 3 bases and J by 11 bases, with 7 bases of the junction left unmatched. Germline loops: CDR1 MDHEN, CDR2 SYDVKM. The CDR3 coding sequence is TGTGCCAGCAGTTTTCGGGACAGGGTCAGATACACCTTC. Its translation: CASSFRDRVRYTF.